This T cell receptor beta chain was recorded in a study of CD8 T cells in ankylosing spondylitis. By quantitative 5'-RACE with molecular barcodes, the TCR beta libraries were made. One entry per CDR3 protein, called by TCRdb with MiXCR from the 5' RACE reads. The data show a few hundred thousand distinct CDR3 sequences, around 11% seen once. This clonotype was found a few times. The sequence derives from a male donor with ankylosing spondylitis or in good health (not recorded which). Material: blood, either unsorted or a sorted T cell fraction (not recorded which).

CDR3 sequence: CASSLGLYQPQHF. The CDR3 DNA sequence: TGTGCCAGCAGCTTGGGACTCTATCAGCCCCAGCATTTT. The chain recombines TRBV5-4 with TRBJ1-5, with unresolved D. V lost 0 bases to trimming and J lost 5 bases, with 6 bases between them. The CDR3 contains 13 residues. Per the germline V gene, CDR1 is SGHNT and CDR2 is YYREEE (reference sequence).